What follows describes a single T cell receptor beta chain. Its target antigen remains unknown. No base-level quality is on record; no much larger clone is a single base apart. TCRdb lists the instrument as Illumina NovaSeq 6000. Using 5'RACE with constant-segment primers, TCRalpha and TCRbeta cDNA libraries were constructed, with sample barcodes and unique molecular identifiers added in the process. RNA was extracted from every sample with Trizol reagent. The libraries were amplified in two PCR steps, and the second step added a second sample barcode and Illumina TruSeq adapters. Libraries were sequenced on an Illumina NovaSeq with 2 x 150 bp paired-end reads. The authors' analysis ran thus. The reads were demultiplexed and collapsed into UMI-guided consensus sequences using migec v1.2.7. Using mixcr v2.1.11, the UMI consensuses were aligned to TRA and TRB V and J templates and assembled into clonotypes. Clonotypes were classified as expanded or contracted when called significant by both edgeR and NoisET, with noise models trained on biological replicates. For edgeR calls, the thresholds were a false discovery rate-adjusted p below 0.01 and a log2 fold-change of 1. As an exploratory analysis of dynamics, max-normalized trajectories of the 1000 most abundant clonotypes were examined by PCA with hierarchical clustering. The CD4 or CD8 phenotype of responding clones was assigned using the separately sequenced CD4+ and CD8+ repertoires. TCRdb applied fastp at Q25 and MiXCR to the public reads, then kept only in-frame beta chains. Entries are consolidated by CDR3 protein sequence, retaining the most common genes and DNA. The V and J calls, along with clone size, are taken from TCRdb and not from the paper's own processing. Counted in this sample were under 350,000 distinct CDR3 sequences; 15% to 20% of them appeared once. Together, the top ten hold about a fifth of the sample.

V is reduced by 9 bases and J by 6 bases, leaving a spacing of 18 bases between them. From its cysteine to its phenylalanine, the CDR3 spans 13 amino acids. Solely the CDR3 DNA is kept, with 39 bases framed from the first base. The germline V gene sets CDR1 to SGHTA and CDR2 to FQGNSA. The sample originates from a study of T-cell memory formation after mild COVID-19 (dated by TCRdb to the early 2020s). Regarding the complete study: TCR sequence clusters from the two donors were largely donor specific. In a couple of donors, T-cell clones that expanded and contracted after mild COVID-19 were followed by sequencing TCRalpha and TCRbeta repertoires longitudinally. Two young, previously healthy adult volunteers made up the cohort, one male and one female.

What the work shows at the level of the full study, not this receptor alone: The detection of some responding clones in pre-infection memory suggests that pre-existing cross-reactive memory T cells joined the SARS-CoV-2 response. The study included only two mild cases, and larger cohorts that include severe cases with pre-infection samples were judged to be necessary. From day 15 to 85, contracting clones showed balanced CD4/CD8 phenotypes, whereas a second wave of clones that expanded from day 15 to 37 leaned towards CD4+. Contracting CD4+ clones appeared mostly in the CM and EM memory subsets, whereas CD8+ clones were enriched in EMRA. Whether the second-wave clones peaking on day 37 were SARS-CoV-2 specific was not confirmed.

PBMCs were isolated by Ficoll-Paque density gradient centrifugation. Input material: PBMCs or a T cell subset sorted from them (not recorded which). The receptor was isolated from a man aged 18 to 29 who had mild COVID-19 (a few samples of this study predate the infection). The sample titles of this study are shuffled in the database, so cell type and time point are left out; the donor was told from shared clones. This sequence uses TRBV7-2 and TRBJ2-7; a tentative D call is TRBD2 (6 bases match). CDR3 loop: CASGLPRGGEQYF. The nucleotides read TGTGCCAGTGGACTACCCCGAGGCGGCGAGCAGTACTTC.